The T cell receptor beta chain described here comes from a study of response to subunit inactivated influenza vaccine. TCRdb fed the RT-PCR reads into MiXCR, producing one record per CDR3 protein. Of approximately 290,000 distinct CDR3 sequences in the sample, 22% are singletons; the top ten hold about a tenth. This clonotype came up a few times. Antigen specificity is unknown. Study results and caveats: Researchers suggested that each seasonal influenza vaccination recruits few new T cells.

The CDR3 sequence is 14 residues long. The V segment lost 4 bases and the J segment 3 bases; nucleotides outside the gene matches: 6. In germline, CDR1 is SGDLS, CDR2 YYNGEE. The sequence derives from a man aged 50 to 69 who received an inactivated influenza vaccine. Material: PBMCs from blood, obtained roughly 20 months after vaccination. The chain carries TRBV9 and TRBJ2-7, with TRBD1 identical over 8 bases. The CDR3 region is CASSRGQGLYEQYF. In DNA, the CDR3 is TGTGCCAGCAGCAGAGGACAGGGACTCTACGAGCAGTACTTC.